The next 22 T cell receptor beta chains were all read from a single sample in a study of blood T cell repertoires in COVID-19. The method was immunoSEQ multiplex PCR; TCRdb's version includes in-frame clones alone and lacks a portion of them. Here the sample spans about 88,000 clones, approximately 90% being singletons. The sample consisted of peripheral blood. These receptors all come from a man in his sixties with acute or convalescent COVID-19.

This chain links TRBV5-6 with TRBJ2-7, with 7 bases lining up with TRBD1. This CDR3 spans 15 amino acids. Losses at the gene ends were 0 bases for V and 2 bases for J; bases not matched to a gene: 5. Per germline, CDR1 SGHDT and CDR2 YYEEEE. CDR3 residues: CASSLAPGQTYEQYF. CDR3 nucleotide sequence: TGTGCCAGCAGCTTGGCTCCGGGACAGACCTACGAGCAGTACTTC.

The chain recombines TRBV3-1 (or the pseudogene TRBV3-2) with TRBJ2-1, with TRBD2 identical over 12 bases. Germline CDR1 is LGHDT and CDR2 is YNNKEL (reference sequence). The CDR3 extends over 14 amino acids. Trimming removed 4 bases from V and 13 bases from J; junction bases left unmatched: 8. Written as DNA, the CDR3 is TGTGCCAGCAGCCCGAGACTAGCGGGAGACGTCCAGTTCTTC. It specifies CASSPRLAGDVQFF.

V is TRBV9 and J is TRBJ1-3; 9 nucleotides match TRBD1. CDR1 SGDLS and CDR2 YYNGEE come from the germline V gene. Trimming at V came to 2 bases and at J to 4 bases, leaving 4 bases not matched to a gene. The CDR3 covers 15 residues. For the CDR3, the DNA is TGTGCCAGCAGCGTCACAGGGGGCGACGGAAACACCATATATTTT. This sequence encodes CASSVTGGDGNTIYF.

This rearrangement joins TRBV10-2 to TRBJ2-7, with 9 bases lining up with TRBD2. The V segment lost 7 bases and the J segment 7 bases; nucleotides outside the gene matches: 14. Germline V lookup: CDR1 WSHSY, CDR2 SAAADI. The CDR3 has 15 residues. CDR3 sequence: CASTEPPSGNSEQYF. The CDR3 region has the DNA TGCGCCAGCACCGAGCCCCCTAGCGGGAATAGTGAGCAGTACTTC.

This clone came up once. V is TRBV6-2 or TRBV6-3 and J is TRBJ2-7; D unclear. The CDR3 sequence is 13 residues long. Germline CDR1 is MNHEY and CDR2 is SVGEGT. The V end was cut by 0 bases, the J end by 6 bases, with 9 bases between. The CDR3 protein is CASSYSPPGEQYF. DNA of the CDR3: TGTGCCAGCAGTTACTCTCCCCCAGGCGAGCAGTACTTC.

This chain joins TRBV25-1 and TRBJ2-2, with D maybe TRBD2 (6 bases). The CDR3 consists of 15 residues. Germline V CDR1 and CDR2: MGHDK, SYGVNS. The V and J ends lost 3 bases and 10 bases respectively, with 18 bases between them. As DNA, the CDR3 is TGTGCCAGCAGTGAGCACGGGGGTGGCTCCGAGGAGCTGTTTTTT. It specifies CASSEHGGGSEELFF.

The V call is TRBV4-3, the J call TRBJ1-4; 7 nucleotides line up with TRBD1. The CDR3 is 15 residues long. Looked up from germline, CDR1 is LGHNA and CDR2 is YSLEER. Trimming took 1 base from V and 5 from J; bases not matched to a gene: 4. In nucleotides, the CDR3 is TGCGCCAGCAGCCAAGGAAGGGGGCTAAATGAAAAACTGTTTTTT. This encodes CASSQGRGLNEKLFF.

The genes are TRBV19 and TRBJ1-2; D may be TRBD1 (6 bases). The V end was cut by 5 bases, the J end by 0 bases, with 19 bases between. Germline CDR1 is LNHDA and CDR2 is SQIVND (reference sequence). The CDR3 spans 17 residues. CDR3 DNA sequence: TGTGCCAGTAGTTCACAGGACAGCCGTATTACTAACTATGGCTACACCTTC. It translates to CASSSQDSRITNYGYTF.

The chain uses TRBV7-8 and TRBJ1-1; TRBD1 matches at 8 bases. J was trimmed by 0 bases and V by 4 bases; bases with no gene match: 4. CDR1 and CDR2 (germline): SGHVS, FQNEAQ. The CDR3 totals 15 residues. The CDR3 protein is CASSSHRGVNTEAFF. The CDR3 nucleotides read TGTGCCAGCAGCTCACACAGGGGGGTGAACACTGAAGCTTTCTTT.

The rearrangement joins TRBV19 to TRBJ2-1; D gene ambiguous. Germline V gene lookup returns CDR1 LNHDA and CDR2 SQIVND (reference sequence). Trimming pared 2 bases from V and 5 bases from J, leaving 4 bases between. This CDR3 contains 12 residues. The CDR3 DNA follows: TGTGCCAGTAGTATAATCAACAATGAGCAGTTCTTC. The encoded protein is CASSIINNEQFF.

CDR3 coding DNA: TGCGCCAGCAGCCAACCCTTTCAGCTAGCGGGAGGGAGCTCCTACAATGAGCAGTTCTTC. This sequence encodes CASSQPFQLAGGSSYNEQFF. This chain links TRBV4-1 with TRBJ2-1; 12 bases agree with TRBD2. The V segment lost 2 bases and the J segment 0 bases; nucleotides outside the gene matches: 11. There are 20 residues in the CDR3. CDR1 is MGHRA, CDR2 YSYEKL, per germline.

This sequence joins TRBV19 and TRBJ2-2; a weak D match, TRBD2 (6 bases). Germline V gives CDR1 LNHDA, CDR2 SQIVND (reference sequence). The V end lost 5 bases, the J end lost 4 bases, and 8 bases lay between the germline ends. The CDR3 runs 13 residues. The CDR3 reads CASSRELTGELFF. CDR3 nucleotide sequence: TGTGCCAGTAGTCGGGAGCTCACCGGGGAGCTGTTTTTT.

This clone was observed a handful of times. The chain employs TRBV4-1 and TRBJ2-7; 8 positions agree with TRBD2. The CDR3 extends over 17 amino acids. Trimming at V came to 0 bases and at J to 2 bases, leaving 9 bases not matched to a gene. Germline V gene data show CDR1 as MGHRA and CDR2 as YSYEKL. The CDR3: CASSQDWWQRGTYEQYF. CDR3 DNA: TGCGCCAGCAGCCAAGATTGGTGGCAGCGGGGGACCTACGAGCAGTACTTC.

This chain uses TRBV20-1 with TRBJ2-5; no firm D call. CDR3 length: 11 amino acids. V was shortened by 5 bases and J by 4 bases, with 8 bases between the two germline ends. Germline V lookup: CDR1 DFQATT, CDR2 SNEGSKA (reference sequence). The DNA of the CDR3 is TGCAGTGCTGCCCTACCAGAGACCCAGTACTTC. Residues: CSAALPETQYF.

This clone has a handful of counts. This chain uses TRBV7-8 with TRBJ2-7; 8 bases are shared with TRBD1. Germline V lookup: CDR1 SGHVS, CDR2 FQNEAQ. V shed 5 bases, J shed 0 bases, and the junction held 6 bases outside the gene matches. This CDR3 comprises 15 residues. CDR3 DNA: TGTGCCAGCAGCATTTGGACAGGGAGCTCCTACGAGCAGTACTTC. This encodes CASSIWTGSSYEQYF.

V is TRBV4-3 and J is TRBJ2-2, with TRBD1 identical over 10 bases. The CDR3 is made up of 17 amino acids. Trimming cost V 2 bases and J 0 bases; bases outside gene matches: 3. Germline loops: CDR1 LGHNA, CDR2 YSLEER. The CDR3 here is CASSQYGQGANTGELFF. The CDR3 coding sequence is TGCGCCAGCAGCCAATACGGACAGGGGGCGAACACCGGGGAGCTGTTTTTT.

The chain combines TRBV4-1 with TRBJ1-1, with D perhaps matching TRBD1 (5 bases). This CDR3 is built from 15 residues. Deletions cut 1 base from V and 5 bases from J, with 14 bases between. The germline CDR1 and CDR2 sequences are MGHRA and YSYEKL. DNA of the CDR3: TGCGCCAGCAGCCAAGGGTGGCGGGGGAAAACTGAAGCTTTCTTT. It translates to CASSQGWRGKTEAFF.

J is TRBJ2-3 and V is TRBV9; 12 nucleotides line up with TRBD1. After removal of 0 bases from V and 2 bases from J, the junction contained 4 bases not matched to a gene. From germline, CDR1 is SGDLS and CDR2 YYNGEE. The CDR3 has 17 residues. The CDR3 here is CASSVGDRGRDTDTQYF. The CDR3 DNA is TGTGCCAGCAGCGTAGGGGACAGGGGGCGCGACACAGATACGCAGTATTTT.

The chain is built from TRBV11-3 and TRBJ2-5; D not certain. Germline V lookup: CDR1 SGHNT, CDR2 YENEEA. The CDR3 runs 13 residues. V shed 1 base and J shed 5 bases, with 8 bases lying between them. CDR3 region: CASSLGRFETQYF. CDR3 sequence (DNA): TGTGCCAGCAGCTTAGGGAGATTCGAGACCCAGTACTTC.

This chain joins TRBV3-1 (or the pseudogene TRBV3-2) and TRBJ2-1, with D possibly TRBD2 on 6 matching bases. CDR1 and CDR2 (germline): LGHDT, YNNKEL (reference sequence). This CDR3 has 11 amino acids. CDR3 amino acids: CATRGFNEQFF. In nucleotides, the CDR3 is TGTGCTACACGGGGGTTCAATGAGCAGTTCTTC.

Here the CDR3 DNA reads TGTGCCTGGACCTTGGGGGACAGCCATAATTCACCCCTCCACTTT. Residues: CAWTLGDSHNSPLHF. The rearrangement uses TRBV30 and TRBJ1-6; the match to TRBD1 covers 7 bases. In germline, CDR1 is GTSNPN, CDR2 SVGIG (reference sequence). The CDR3 sequence is 15 residues long. With V trimmed by 4 bases and J by 5 bases, 8 bases remained unmatched.

This rearrangement joins TRBV7-9 to TRBJ1-6; D remains unclear. Germline values: CDR1 SEHNR, CDR2 FQNEAQ (reference sequence). Trimming took 2 bases from V and 6 from J, leaving 8 bases between them. The CDR3 totals 14 residues. The CDR3 here is CASSLSGVNSPLHF. The CDR3 coding sequence is TGTGCCAGCAGCTTATCCGGGGTTAATTCACCCCTCCACTTT. The full variable domain, rest sourced from reference TRBV7-9 and TRBJ1-6, is DTGVSQNPRHKITKRGQNVTFRCDPISEHNRLYWYRQTLGQGPEFLTYFQNEAQLEKSRLLSDRFSAERPKGSFSTLEIQRTEQGDSAMYLCASSLSGVNSPLHFGNGTRLTVT.